The sequence of this T cell receptor (beta chain) was determined in a study of blood T cell repertoires in COVID-19. For the study at large: Sources were T cells, B-cell-depleted T cells, or PBMCs; the material itself was cDNA or gDNA.

With 9 bases removed from V and 2 bases from J, the gap between germline ends came to 7 bases. This CDR3 has 11 amino acids. The V gene's germline CDR1 is LNHDA and CDR2 SQIVND (reference sequence). Measured with immunoSEQ multiplex PCR; TCRdb has only the in-frame clones, and not every one. This table has 85,000 to 100,000 clones, about four fifths appearing once. Sequencing used peripheral blood. The chain recombines TRBV19 with TRBJ1-2; D gene uncertain. The sequence came from an elderly man with COVID-19, enrolled during active disease. CDR3 DNA: TGTGCCAGCTATCTCAACTATGGCTACACCTTC. Translated, it gives CASYLNYGYTF.